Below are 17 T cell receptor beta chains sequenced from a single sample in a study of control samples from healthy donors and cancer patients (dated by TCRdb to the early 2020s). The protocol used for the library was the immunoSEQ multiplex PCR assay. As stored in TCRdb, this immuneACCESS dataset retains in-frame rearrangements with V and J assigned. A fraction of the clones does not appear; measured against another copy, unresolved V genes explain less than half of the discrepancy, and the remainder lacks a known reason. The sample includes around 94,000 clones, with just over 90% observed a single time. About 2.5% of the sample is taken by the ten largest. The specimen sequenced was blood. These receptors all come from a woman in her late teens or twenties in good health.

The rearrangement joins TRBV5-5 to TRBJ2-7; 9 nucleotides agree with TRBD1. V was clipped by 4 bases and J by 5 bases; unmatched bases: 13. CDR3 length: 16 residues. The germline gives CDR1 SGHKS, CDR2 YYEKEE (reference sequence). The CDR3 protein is CASSIGVGQGWNEQYF. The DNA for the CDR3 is TGTGCCAGCAGCATTGGGGTAGGACAGGGGTGGAACGAGCAGTACTTC.

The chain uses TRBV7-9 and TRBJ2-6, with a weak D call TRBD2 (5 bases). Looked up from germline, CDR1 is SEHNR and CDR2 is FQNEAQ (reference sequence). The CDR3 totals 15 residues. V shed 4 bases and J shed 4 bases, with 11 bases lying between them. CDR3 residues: CASSSQEAGANVLTF. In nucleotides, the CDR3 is TGTGCCAGCAGCTCGCAGGAGGCCGGGGCCAACGTCCTGACTTTC.

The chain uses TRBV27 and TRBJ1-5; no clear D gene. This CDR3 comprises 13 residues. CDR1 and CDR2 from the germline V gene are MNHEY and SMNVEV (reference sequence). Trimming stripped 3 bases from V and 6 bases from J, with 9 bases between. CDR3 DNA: TGTGCCAGCAGTTTGTCCGTTGTTCAGCCCCAGCATTTT. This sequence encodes CASSLSVVQPQHF.

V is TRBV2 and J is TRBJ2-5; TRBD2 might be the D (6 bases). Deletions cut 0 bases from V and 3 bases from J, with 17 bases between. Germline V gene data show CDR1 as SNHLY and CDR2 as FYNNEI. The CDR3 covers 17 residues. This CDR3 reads CASSEALHWGEEETQYF. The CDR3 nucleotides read TGTGCCAGCAGTGAAGCGCTTCATTGGGGGGAGGAAGAGACCCAGTACTTC.

The CDR3 protein is CATSRVTSAGGGTQYF. As DNA, the CDR3 is TGTGCCACCAGCAGAGTTACATCAGCGGGAGGGGGGACCCAGTACTTC. The chain carries TRBV15 and TRBJ2-5; 10 bases line up with TRBD2. This CDR3 contains 16 residues. Germline V gene sequence: CDR1 LNHNV, CDR2 YYDKDF (reference sequence). The V segment lost 1 base and the J segment 7 bases; nucleotides outside the gene matches: 9.

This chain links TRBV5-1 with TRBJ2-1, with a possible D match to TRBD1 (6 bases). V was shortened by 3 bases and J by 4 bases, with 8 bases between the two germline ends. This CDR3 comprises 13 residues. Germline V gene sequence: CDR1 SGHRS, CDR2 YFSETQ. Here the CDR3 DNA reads TGCGCCAGCAGCTCCACAGGGTACAATGAGCAGTTCTTC. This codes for CASSSTGYNEQFF.

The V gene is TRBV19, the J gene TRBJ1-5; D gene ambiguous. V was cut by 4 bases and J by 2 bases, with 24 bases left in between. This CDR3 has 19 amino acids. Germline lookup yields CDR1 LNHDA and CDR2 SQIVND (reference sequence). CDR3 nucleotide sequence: TGTGCCAGTAGTAGAGAGAGTCTTGGCCGGTACGAGGGCAATCAGCCCCAGCATTTT. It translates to CASSRESLGRYEGNQPQHF.

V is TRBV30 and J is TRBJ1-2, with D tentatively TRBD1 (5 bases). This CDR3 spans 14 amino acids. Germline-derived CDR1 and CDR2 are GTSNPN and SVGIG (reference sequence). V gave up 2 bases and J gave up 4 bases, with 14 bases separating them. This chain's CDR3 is CAWSKEGRGYGYTF. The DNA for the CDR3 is TGTGCCTGGAGTAAAGAGGGAAGGGGCTATGGCTACACCTTC.

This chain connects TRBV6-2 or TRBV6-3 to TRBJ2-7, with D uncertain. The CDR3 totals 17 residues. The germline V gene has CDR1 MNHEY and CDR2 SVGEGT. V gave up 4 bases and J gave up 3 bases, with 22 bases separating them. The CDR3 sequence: CASSWIFDGPGGYEQYF. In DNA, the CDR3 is TGTGCCAGCAGTTGGATCTTCGATGGTCCCGGCGGCTACGAGCAGTACTTC.

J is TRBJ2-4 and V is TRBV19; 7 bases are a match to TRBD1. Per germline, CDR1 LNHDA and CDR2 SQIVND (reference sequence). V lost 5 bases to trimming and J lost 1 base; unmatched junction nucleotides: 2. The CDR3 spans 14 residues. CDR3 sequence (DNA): TGTGCCAGTAGTGGCAGGGGGGCCAAAAACATTCAGTACTTC. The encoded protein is CASSGRGAKNIQYF.

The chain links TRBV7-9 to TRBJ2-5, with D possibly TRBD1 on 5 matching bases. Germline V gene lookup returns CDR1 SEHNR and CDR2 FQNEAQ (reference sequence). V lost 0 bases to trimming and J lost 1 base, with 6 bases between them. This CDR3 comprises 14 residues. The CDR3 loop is CASSLAGAQETQYF. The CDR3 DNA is TGTGCCAGCAGCTTAGCAGGGGCCCAAGAGACCCAGTACTTC.

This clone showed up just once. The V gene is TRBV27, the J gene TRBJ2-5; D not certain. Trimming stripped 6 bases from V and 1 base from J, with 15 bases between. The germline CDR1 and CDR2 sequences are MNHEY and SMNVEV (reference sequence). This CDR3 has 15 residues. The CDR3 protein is CASSHQTASQETQYF. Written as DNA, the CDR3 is TGTGCCAGCAGCCACCAAACGGCTAGCCAAGAGACCCAGTACTTC.

The CDR3 DNA reads as TGTGCCAGCAAGCCAGGGAGTTCCTACGAGCAGTACTTC. Translation gives CASKPGSSYEQYF. The chain joins TRBV6-5 to TRBJ2-7, with D perhaps given as TRBD1 or TRBD2 (5 bases each). V was shortened by 7 bases and J by 1 base, with 11 bases between the two germline ends. This CDR3 is built from 13 residues. Germline CDR1 MNHEY, CDR2 SVGAGI.

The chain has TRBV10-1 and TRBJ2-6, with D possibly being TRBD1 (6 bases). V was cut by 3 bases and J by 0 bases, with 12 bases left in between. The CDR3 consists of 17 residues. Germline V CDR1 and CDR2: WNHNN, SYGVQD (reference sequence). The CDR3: CASSDSIRGSGANVLTF. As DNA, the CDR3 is TGCGCCAGCAGTGATAGTATCAGGGGCTCTGGGGCCAACGTCCTGACTTTC.

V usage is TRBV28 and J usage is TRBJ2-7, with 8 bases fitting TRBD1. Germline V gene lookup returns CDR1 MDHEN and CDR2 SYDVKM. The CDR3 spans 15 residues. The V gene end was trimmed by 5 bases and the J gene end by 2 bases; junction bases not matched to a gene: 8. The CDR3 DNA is TGTGCCAGCAGTGATCCCAGGGGGCGAGCCTACGAGCAGTACTTC. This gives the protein CASSDPRGRAYEQYF.

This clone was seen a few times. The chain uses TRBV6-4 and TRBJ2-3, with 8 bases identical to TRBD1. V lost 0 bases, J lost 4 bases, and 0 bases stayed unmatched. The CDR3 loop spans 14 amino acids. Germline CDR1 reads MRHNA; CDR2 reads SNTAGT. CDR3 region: CASSDSQGADTQYF. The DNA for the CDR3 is TGTGCCAGCAGTGACTCACAGGGGGCAGATACGCAGTATTTT.

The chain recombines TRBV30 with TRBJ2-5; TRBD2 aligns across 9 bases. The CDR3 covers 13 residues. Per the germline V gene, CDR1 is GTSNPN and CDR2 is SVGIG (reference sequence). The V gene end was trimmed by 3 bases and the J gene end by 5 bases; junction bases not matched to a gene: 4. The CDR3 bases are TGTGCCTGGAGAGTAGCGGGGGTGGAGACCCAGTACTTC. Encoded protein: CAWRVAGVETQYF.